Below, one T cell receptor (beta chain) is given with its context. This entry belongs to a study of blood T cell repertoires in COVID-19. As for the study in general: Both acute and convalescent COVID-19 samples were obtained from the United States, Italy and Spain.

Participants, about 18 to 100 years old, spanned approximately 26 US areas. This CDR3 region has 14 residues. The germline V gene encodes CDR1 SGHRS and CDR2 YFSETQ. Unmatched junction bases numbered 7, after V lost 4 bases and J lost 5 bases. How the authors handled the data: Scientists estimated how many nucleated cells there were by amplifying reference gene primers. The data were produced by immunoSEQ multiplex PCR, yet TCRdb's version contains in-frame clones alone and is incomplete. V, J and clone size are those of that table, while D and trimming were read from the DNA. This sample has roughly 250,000 clones, with 85% to 90% found just once.

The source of this sequence is a man in his fifties who had been exposed to COVID-19. Sample: PBMCs or T cells enriched from blood (not recorded which). V and J are TRBV5-1 and TRBJ2-5; 8 nucleotides match TRBD1. The CDR3 bases are TGCGCCAGCAGCGTAACAGGGGGTGTGGAGACCCAGTACTTC. Translating it yields CASSVTGGVETQYF.